This TCR beta chain came from a study of blood T cell repertoires in COVID-19. Study overall: The samples span acute and convalescent COVID-19 from the United States, Italy and Spain. PBMCs, B-cell-depleted T cells, or T cells were the source of the cDNA or gDNA that made up the material.

Original processing notes: Reference gene primer amplification yielded estimated nucleated cell counts. Clones were read by immunoSEQ multiplex PCR, and TCRdb kept only the in-frame ones, dropping some. D and trimming were read from the DNA, whereas the V and J calls and clone size are those reported in that table. In the table there are 93,000 or so clones, around 90% of which are singletons. The length of the CDR3 is 14 residues. Germline V lookup: CDR1 SGHRS, CDR2 YFSETQ. V shed 0 bases and J shed 10 bases, with 16 bases lying between them. This receptor was obtained from a human donor in a cohort sampled during active COVID-19. Sequenced sample: peripheral blood. The rearrangement uses TRBV5-1 and TRBJ1-1; D ambiguous. CDR3 DNA: TGCGCCAGCAGCTTGGAGACGGCTAATCAGGCAGCTTTCTTT. Translation gives CASSLETANQAAFF.